The present T cell receptor (beta chain) was sequenced within a study of blood T cell repertoires in COVID-19. Whole-study context: Samples representing acute and convalescent COVID-19 were sourced from the United States, Italy and Spain. From T cells, B-cell-depleted T cells, or PBMCs came the material, which was cDNA or gDNA.

As processed by the authors: Using reference gene primer amplification, nucleated cell counts were estimated. Profiling relied on immunoSEQ multiplex PCR, and the TCRdb table lists in-frame clones only, not all of them. That table supplies the V and J calls and clone size; D and trimming were determined from the DNA. The profile covers about 120,000 clones, with approximately 82% appearing a single time and under 2.5% taken by the ten largest. Trimming took off 8 bases at V and 1 base at J, with 24 bases between the two ends. The length of the CDR3 is 18 residues. Germline assignment: CDR1 SGHRS and CDR2 YFSETQ.

Material: peripheral blood. This chain links TRBV5-1 with TRBJ2-2; a weak D match, TRBD2 (6 bases). This receptor was taken from a man aged 25-40 years with acute or convalescent COVID-19. This CDR3 is CASFREEGFMGNTGELFF. In DNA form, the CDR3 reads TGCGCCAGTTTCAGGGAGGAGGGATTCATGGGGAACACCGGGGAGCTGTTTTTT.